The 4 T cell receptor beta chains below all came from one sample that was sequenced in a study of follicular helper T cells after annual influenza vaccination. The table came from immunoSEQ multiplex PCR; TCRdb's copy has only in-frame clones and leaves some out. The table lists approximately 25,000 clones, about 82% of them singletons. The time point denotes: 2014-2015 season, pre-vaccination. The material sequenced was CXCR5+ CD38- circulating T follicular helper cells from blood, taken on the day of influenza vaccination. Specified subset: circulating Tfh, non-naive CD4+CXCR5+PD-1+ (ICOS+CD38+ or ICOS-CD38-). The receptor source for this set is an adult who received the influenza vaccine.

The gene calls are TRBV5-1 and TRBJ1-2; the match to TRBD1 covers 8 bases. The CDR3 length is 15 residues. V dropped 4 bases and J dropped 5; count of bases not matched to a gene: 10. Germline V gene data show CDR1 as SGHRS and CDR2 as YFSETQ. The CDR3 DNA is TGCGCCAGCAGCCCTCTTCAGGGGGCGCGATATGGCTACACCTTC. Encoded protein: CASSPLQGARYGYTF.

This clone was recorded only once. This rearrangement joins TRBV5-1 to TRBJ2-3; 8 nucleotides align to TRBD2. The CDR3 extends over 15 amino acids. The V gene end was trimmed by 7 bases and the J gene end by 0 bases; junction bases not matched to a gene: 7. Germline V lookup: CDR1 SGHRS, CDR2 YFSETQ. The CDR3 DNA reads TGCGCCAGCTCCTTAGCGGGGAAGAGCACAGATACGCAGTATTTT. Its protein product is CASSLAGKSTDTQYF. The variable domain in full, completed from reference TRBV5-1 and TRBJ2-3, reads KAGVTQTPRYLIKTRGQQVTLSCSPISGHRSVSWYQQTPGQGLQFLFEYFSETQRNKGNFPGRFSGRQFSNSRSEMNVSTLELGDSALYLCASSLAGKSTDTQYFGPGTRLTVL.

The rearrangement joins TRBV21-1 to TRBJ2-2; the table's D call of TRBD1 was not tested on the DNA. TRBV21-1 is a documented pseudogene. The CDR3 runs 17 residues. CDR3 in amino acids: CASPTKKQGAGTGELFF. CDR3 bases: TGTGCCAGCCCAACGAAAAAACAGGGGGCGGGCACCGGGGAGCTGTTTTTT.

V and J are TRBV7-9 and TRBJ2-1, with 7 bases lining up with TRBD1. The germline CDR1 and CDR2 sequences are SEHNR and FQNEAQ (reference sequence). V was clipped by 5 bases and J by 8 bases; unmatched bases: 6. The CDR3 has 13 amino acids. CDR3 residues: CASSLTGDDEQFF. Written as DNA, the CDR3 is TGTGCCAGCAGCCTTACAGGGGATGATGAGCAGTTCTTC.